This T cell receptor beta chain was documented in a study of PD-L1 blockade in urothelial cancer. Between the trimmed V and J ends, which lost 7 bases and 4 bases, there was a span of 10 bases. There are 12 residues in the CDR3. This clone was seen just once. Method: immunoSEQ multiplex PCR; TCRdb's copy keeps in-frame clones and lacks some. This table has 40,000 to 60,000 clones, around four fifths appearing once. As for time point: pretreatment peripheral blood. The specimen was PBMCs, collected around atezolizumab (anti-PD-L1) treatment. This TCR derives from a man between 65 and 80 years old with urothelial cancer. The chain has TRBV23-1 and TRBJ1-2; no definite D call. TRBV23-1 is labeled an ORF, and its function is uncertain. CDR3 bases: TGCGCCAGCACCAGAAGGAGCTATGGCTACACCTTC. This translates into CASTRRSYGYTF.